Shown below are 4 T cell receptor beta chains from a single sample sequenced in a study of T cell changes during pregnancy in multiple sclerosis. The protocol was immunoSEQ multiplex PCR, while the TCRdb copy is restricted to in-frame clones and leaves out a portion. The sample contains about 51,000 clones, around 94% of which appear only once. Sequenced material: CD4+ T cells from peripheral blood mononuclear cells, taken in the second trimester of pregnancy. These receptors were collected from a female donor with multiple sclerosis, enrolled in a pregnancy study.

The chain combines TRBV27 with TRBJ2-5; D not resolved. The CDR3 runs to 13 residues. CDR1 MNHEY and CDR2 SMNVEV come from the germline V gene (reference sequence). Trimming took off 6 bases at V and 5 bases at J, with 13 bases between the two ends. The CDR3 sequence: CASSRSAVETQYF. CDR3 DNA: TGTGCCAGCAGCCGTAGTGCTGTGGAGACCCAGTACTTC.

The rearrangement joins TRBV7-8 to TRBJ2-5, with D possibly matching TRBD2 (5 bases). This CDR3 contains 15 residues. Trimming removed 5 bases from V and 5 bases from J, with 18 bases in between. Germline-derived CDR1 and CDR2 are SGHVS and FQNEAQ. CDR3 DNA sequence: TGTGCCAGCAGCCTAACCGACCCTAGGAGGGAGACCCAGTACTTC. Amino acid sequence: CASSLTDPRRETQYF.

This clone was picked up one time. V is TRBV21-1 and J is TRBJ2-3; the D segment call TRBD1 is taken from the table without a DNA check. TRBV21-1 is a pseudogene segment. This CDR3 has 17 residues. The CDR3 region is CASSSQGGRDPTDTQYF. DNA of the CDR3: TGTGCCAGCAGCTCCCAAGGGGGCAGGGACCCCACAGATACGCAGTATTTT.

This rearrangement joins TRBV4-2 to TRBJ1-1; 9 bases align to TRBD1. The germline CDR1 and CDR2 sequences are LGHNA and YNFKEQ. CDR3 length: 16 residues. Trimming cost V 1 base and J 2 bases; bases outside gene matches: 5. CDR3 protein: CASSQGGDRDNTEAFF. DNA of the CDR3: TGTGCCAGCAGCCAAGGGGGGGACAGGGATAACACTGAAGCTTTCTTT.